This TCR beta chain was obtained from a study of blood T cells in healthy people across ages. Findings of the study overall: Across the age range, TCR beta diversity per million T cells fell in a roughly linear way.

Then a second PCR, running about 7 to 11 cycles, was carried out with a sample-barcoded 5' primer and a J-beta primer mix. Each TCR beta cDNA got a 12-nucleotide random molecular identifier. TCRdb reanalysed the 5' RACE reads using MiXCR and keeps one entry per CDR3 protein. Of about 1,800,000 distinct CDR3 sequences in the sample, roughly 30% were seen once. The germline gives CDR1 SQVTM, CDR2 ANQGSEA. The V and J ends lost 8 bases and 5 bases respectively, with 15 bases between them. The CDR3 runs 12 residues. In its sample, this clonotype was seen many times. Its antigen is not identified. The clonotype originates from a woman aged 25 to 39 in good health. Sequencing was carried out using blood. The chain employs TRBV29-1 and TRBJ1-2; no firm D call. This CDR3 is CSSERPVYGYTF. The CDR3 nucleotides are TGCAGCTCGGAACGACCGGTTTATGGCTACACCTTC. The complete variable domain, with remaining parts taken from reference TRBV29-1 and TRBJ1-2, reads SAVISQKPSRDICQRGTSLTIQCQVDSQVTMMFWYRQQPGQSLTLIATANQGSEATYESGFVIDKFPISRPNLTFSTLTVSNMSPEDSSIYLCSSERPVYGYTFGSGTRLTVV.